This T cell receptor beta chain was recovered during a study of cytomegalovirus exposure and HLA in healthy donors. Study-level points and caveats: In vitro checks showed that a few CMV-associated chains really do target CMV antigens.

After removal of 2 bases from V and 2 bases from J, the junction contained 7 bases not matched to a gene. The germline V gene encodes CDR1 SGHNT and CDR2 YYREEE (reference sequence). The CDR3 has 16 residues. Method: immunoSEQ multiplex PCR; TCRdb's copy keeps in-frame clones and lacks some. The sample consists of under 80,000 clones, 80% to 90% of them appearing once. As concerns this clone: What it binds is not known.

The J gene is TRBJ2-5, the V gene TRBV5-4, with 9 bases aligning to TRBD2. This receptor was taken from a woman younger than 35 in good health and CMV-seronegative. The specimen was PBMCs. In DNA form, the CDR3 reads TGTGCCAGCAGCTTCACGCGGGGGGGAGATCAAGAGACCCAGTACTTC. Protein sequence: CASSFTRGGDQETQYF.